The next 8 T cell receptor beta chains were all read from a single sample in a study of CD8 T cells in ankylosing spondylitis. Using its own MiXCR run on the 5' RACE reads, TCRdb lists one record per CDR3 protein. The sample yields about 540,000 distinct CDR3 sequences, roughly 13% seen once. These receptors' targets are unknown. Regarding the study as a whole: The study identified a TCR beta motif of under 10 highly homologous variants that appeared characteristic of ankylosing spondylitis blood.

Material for sequencing was blood, either unsorted or a sorted T cell fraction (not recorded which). The receptors stem from a male donor with ankylosing spondylitis.

This clonotype was counted a few times. The chain combines TRBV5-5 with TRBJ2-2; D ambiguous. The CDR3 sequence is 15 residues long. Germline CDR1 reads SGHKS; CDR2 reads YYEKEE (reference sequence). Trimming shortened V by 6 bases and J by 3 bases, and 15 bases separated the two germline ends. The CDR3 region has the DNA TGTGCCAGCACCAAAGGGCGGATGGACACCGGGGAGCTGTTTTTT. Its translation: CASTKGRMDTGELFF.

The rearrangement joins TRBV7-6 to TRBJ2-7, with 7 bases matching TRBD1. Germline loops: CDR1 SGHVS, CDR2 FNYEAQ. The CDR3 is 15 amino acids. J gave up 7 bases and V 0 bases, and 9 bases lay outside the gene matches. CDR3 sequence reads: CASSLAGTVTGEQYF. CDR3 DNA: TGTGCCAGCAGCTTAGCGGGGACAGTAACGGGGGAGCAGTACTTC.

This clonotype was detected a few times. This chain connects TRBV29-1 to TRBJ1-1; the D is unclear. CDR1 is SQVTM and CDR2 is ANQGSEA in the germline V gene. The CDR3 runs to 14 residues. Between the trimmed V and J ends, which lost 7 bases and 4 bases, there was a span of 19 bases. The CDR3 here is CSAVRPGRSTEAFF. The CDR3 nucleotides are TGCAGCGCCGTGAGACCGGGAAGGTCCACTGAAGCTTTCTTT.

This chain connects TRBV12-3 or TRBV12-4 to TRBJ2-6, with D unclear. The CDR3 has 16 residues. V was shortened by 5 bases and J by 0 bases, with 11 bases between the two germline ends. The CDR3 reads CASSPRRTSGANVLTF. The CDR3 coding sequence is TGTGCCAGCAGTCCCAGACGGACCTCTGGGGCCAACGTCCTGACTTTC.

The chain is built from TRBV7-9 and TRBJ2-3; 11 bases map to TRBD2. Trimming cost V 0 bases and J 5 bases; bases outside gene matches: 7. Germline CDR1 is SEHNR and CDR2 is FQNEAQ (reference sequence). This CDR3 comprises 17 residues. The CDR3 sequence is CASSLAVTSGTGDTQYF. CDR3 DNA: TGTGCCAGCAGCTTAGCCGTGACTAGCGGGACCGGAGATACGCAGTATTTT. Looking up the rest from reference TRBV7-9 and TRBJ2-3 gives the full variable domain: DTGVSQNPRHKITKRGQNVTFRCDPISEHNRLYWYRQTLGQGPEFLTYFQNEAQLEKSRLLSDRFSAERPKGSFSTLEIQRTEQGDSAMYLCASSLAVTSGTGDTQYFGPGTRLTVL.

The rearrangement links TRBV7-9 to TRBJ2-3, with 10 positions matching TRBD2. This CDR3 is built from 15 residues. Germline V lookup: CDR1 SEHNR, CDR2 FQNEAQ (reference sequence). With V trimmed by 5 bases and J by 2 bases, 4 bases remained unmatched. Here the CDR3 DNA reads TGTGCCAGCAGCGCCGGACTAGCGGACACAGATACGCAGTATTTT. It is translated as CASSAGLADTDTQYF.

This clonotype was seen a few times. V usage is TRBV7-2 and J usage is TRBJ2-3; TRBD2 agrees at 7 bases. The ends lost 4 bases at V and 6 bases at J; junction bases unmatched: 7. This CDR3 contains 14 residues. Germline CDR1 SGHTA, CDR2 FQGNSA. The CDR3 sequence: CASSSQRGGDTQYF. The CDR3 DNA reads TGTGCCAGCAGCTCACAAAGGGGAGGGGATACGCAGTATTTT.

This clonotype has only a few counts. The rearrangement joins TRBV7-9 to TRBJ2-3; D not certain. V lost 1 base to trimming and J lost 4 bases, with 15 bases between them. The CDR3 contains 16 residues. The germline CDR1 and CDR2 sequences are SEHNR and FQNEAQ (reference sequence). The CDR3 sequence: CASSLVGPAGPDTQYF. Here the CDR3 DNA reads TGTGCCAGCAGCTTAGTTGGCCCAGCCGGGCCAGATACGCAGTATTTT.